The 18 T cell receptor beta chains presented below share a single source sample, sequenced in a study of radiotherapy plus CTLA-4 blockade in lung cancer. Only in-frame clones appear in the TCRdb table, and some are missing; sequencing was by immunoSEQ multiplex PCR. The sample lists roughly 46,000 clones, 76% occurring once. Sequenced material: peripheral blood, taken from a patient treated with radiotherapy plus ipilimumab. The receptors derive from a human donor with non-small cell lung cancer who had stable disease on radiotherapy plus ipilimumab.

Written as DNA, the CDR3 is TGCGCCAGCAGCTCCAACTCCGGGACAGGGAAGTCCTACGAGCAGTACGTC. Its translation: CASSSNSGTGKSYEQYV. This chain links TRBV5-1 with TRBJ2-7; TRBD1 agrees at 9 bases. The CDR3 runs 17 residues. Germline V CDR1 and CDR2: SGHRS, YFSETQ. V shed 3 bases, J shed 1 base, and the junction held 11 bases outside the gene matches.

This clone was found a few times. The J gene is TRBJ2-3, the V gene TRBV5-1; 10 nucleotides match TRBD2. The CDR3 sequence is 16 residues long. Germline V gene lookup returns CDR1 SGHRS and CDR2 YFSETQ. V trimming: 0 bases; J trimming: 4 bases; junction bases outside the gene matches: 5. The CDR3 loop is CASSLGAGGLSDTQYF. The CDR3 nucleotides read TGCGCCAGCAGCTTGGGAGCGGGGGGGCTCTCAGATACGCAGTATTTT.

V is TRBV30 and J is TRBJ2-7, with a weak D call TRBD1 (6 bases). Germline V gene sequence: CDR1 GTSNPN, CDR2 SVGIG (reference sequence). V lost 1 base and J lost 4, with 14 bases in between. CDR3 length equals 14 residues. CDR3: CAWSETGSNYEQYF. The DNA of the CDR3 is TGTGCCTGGAGTGAGACAGGTTCCAATTACGAGCAGTACTTC. The full variable domain, with the rest looked up from reference TRBV30 and TRBJ2-7, is SQTIHQWPATLVQPVGSPLSLECTVEGTSNPNLYWYRQAAGRGLQLLFYSVGIGQISSEVPQNLSASRPQDRQFILSSKKLLLSDSGFYLCAWSETGSNYEQYFGPGTRLTVT.

The chain combines TRBV10-3 with TRBJ1-4; weak D call: TRBD1 (5 bases). V was trimmed by 3 bases and J by 8 bases, leaving 19 bases between them. This CDR3 has 16 residues. CDR1 and CDR2 from the germline V gene are ENHRY and SYGVKD. The CDR3: CAISESPGRVMEKLFF. DNA of the CDR3: TGTGCCATCAGTGAATCCCCGGGACGGGTAATGGAAAAACTGTTTTTT.

The chain has TRBV10-1 and TRBJ2-2, with a tentative D call TRBD2 (6 bases). Germline assignment: CDR1 WNHNN and CDR2 SYGVQD (reference sequence). The CDR3 runs 18 residues. The V end was cut by 4 bases, the J end by 0 bases, with 18 bases between. CDR3 loop: CASSGSLSGQTNTGELFF. The CDR3 DNA sequence: TGCGCCAGCAGTGGTTCGTTAAGCGGGCAAACGAACACCGGGGAGCTGTTTTTT.

This clone has a handful of counts. The rearrangement links TRBV11-3 to TRBJ2-7; a weak D match, TRBD2 (7 bases). CDR1 SGHNT and CDR2 YENEEA come from the germline V gene. Trimming left V 5 bases short and J 9 bases short, with 20 bases between. The CDR3 has 14 residues. CDR3 amino acids: CASSPGAGVGGQYF. For the CDR3, the DNA is TGTGCCAGCAGCCCAGGGGCGGGGGTTGGGGGGCAGTACTTC. Drawing the rest from reference TRBV11-3 and TRBJ2-7, the complete variable domain is EAGVVQSPRYKIIEKKQPVAFWCNPISGHNTLYWYLQNLGQGPELLIRYENEEAVDDSQLPKDRFSAERLKGVDSTLKIQPAELGDSAVYLCASSPGAGVGGQYFGPGTRLTVT.

This clone came up once. The chain employs TRBV5-8 and TRBJ1-1; the D gene is possibly TRBD1 (5 bases). Trimming shortened V by 1 base and J by 5 bases, and 15 bases separated the two germline ends. In germline, CDR1 is SGHTS, CDR2 YDEGEE. This CDR3 region has 15 residues. In DNA, the CDR3 is TGTGCCAGCAGCTTGTGGATGGGGCAAAGGACTGAAGCTTTCTTT. This translates into CASSLWMGQRTEAFF.

This rearrangement joins TRBV5-1 to TRBJ2-7; 10 nucleotides match TRBD1. CDR1 and CDR2 (germline): SGHRS, YFSETQ. The CDR3 covers 17 residues. Trimming cost V 2 bases and J 2 bases; bases outside gene matches: 10. The CDR3 loop is CASSFGPQDRGAYEQYF. The CDR3 DNA is TGCGCCAGCAGCTTTGGGCCCCAGGACAGGGGGGCCTACGAGCAGTACTTC.

The chain employs TRBV11-2 and TRBJ1-4; D gene uncertain. CDR1 is SGHAT, CDR2 FQNNGV, per germline. CDR3 size: 15 residues. V was cut by 5 bases and J by 5 bases, with 15 bases left in between. CDR3 in DNA: TGTGCCAGCAGCGTCTCAGGCAGCAAGAATGAAAAACTGTTTTTT. Translating it yields CASSVSGSKNEKLFF.

The chain carries TRBV7-9 and TRBJ1-5, with a tentative D call TRBD1 (5 bases). Trimming took off 5 bases at V and 2 bases at J, with 10 bases between the two ends. Germline CDR1 SEHNR, CDR2 FQNEAQ (reference sequence). There are 14 residues in the CDR3. The CDR3 protein is CASSPGTGNQPQHF. CDR3 DNA: TGTGCCAGCAGCCCCGGGACCGGCAATCAGCCCCAGCATTTT.

The V gene is TRBV10-1, the J gene TRBJ2-1; 12 bases are shared with TRBD2. The CDR3 contains 16 residues. The germline V gene encodes CDR1 WNHNN and CDR2 SYGVQD (reference sequence). The J segment lost 6 bases and the V segment lost 2 bases, leaving 5 bases of the junction unmatched. CDR3 region: CASSEEQGLAGNEQFF. For the CDR3, the DNA is TGCGCCAGCAGTGAGGAGCAGGGACTAGCGGGCAATGAGCAGTTCTTC.

V and J are TRBV7-2 and TRBJ2-2, with TRBD2 matching over 8 bases. The germline V gene encodes CDR1 SGHTA and CDR2 FQGNSA. The CDR3 extends over 17 amino acids. V trimming: 2 bases; J trimming: 5 bases; junction bases outside the gene matches: 10. The CDR3 DNA follows: TGTGCCAGCAGCTTACGGGAAGCGGGGGCCGGAACCGGGGAGCTGTTTTTT. Translated, it gives CASSLREAGAGTGELFF.

Concerning this clone itself: The sample has other DNA sequences that encode this CDR3 too. This chain connects TRBV28 to TRBJ1-1; 10 positions agree with TRBD1. The CDR3 is 12 amino acids. The V gene end was trimmed by 7 bases and the J gene end by 10 bases; junction bases not matched to a gene: 6. Germline values: CDR1 MDHEN, CDR2 SYDVKM. In DNA, the CDR3 is TGTGCCAGCAACCCAGACAGGGGGCGAGCTTTCTTT. Amino acid sequence: CASNPDRGRAFF.

This rearrangement joins TRBV18 to TRBJ1-2, with D possibly being TRBD1 (6 bases). The CDR3 totals 15 residues. Germline loops: CDR1 KGHSH, CDR2 LQKENI. Deletions cut 4 bases from V and 1 base from J, with 13 bases between. The CDR3 region is CASSQGQINNYGYTF. The CDR3, as DNA: TGTGCCAGCTCACAAGGACAGATAAATAACTATGGCTACACCTTC.

The J gene is TRBJ2-5, the V gene TRBV9; 10 bases align to TRBD2. V shed 3 bases and J 4 bases; nucleotides not matched to a gene: 3. The CDR3 is made up of 14 amino acids. Germline lookup yields CDR1 SGDLS and CDR2 YYNGEE. This CDR3 is CASSDGTSVETQYF. DNA of the CDR3: TGTGCCAGCAGCGACGGGACTAGCGTAGAGACCCAGTACTTC.

There are a few counts of this clone. V is TRBV7-9 and J is TRBJ2-7; D is undetermined. This CDR3 has 12 residues. Looked up from germline, CDR1 is SEHNR and CDR2 is FQNEAQ (reference sequence). V dropped 4 bases and J dropped 3 bases, with 7 bases sitting between them. In DNA, the CDR3 is TGTGCCAGCAGCTCAACGTACTACGAGCAGTACTTC. The encoded protein is CASSSTYYEQYF.

This chain joins TRBV5-1 and TRBJ1-2; 9 nucleotides line up with TRBD1. The CDR3 is 16 residues long. Germline V CDR1 and CDR2: SGHRS, YFSETQ. Trimming cost V 0 bases and J 3 bases; bases outside gene matches: 6. The CDR3 DNA is TGCGCCAGCAGCTTGGGCGGACAGGGGTCGGACTATGGCTACACCTTC. Translated, it gives CASSLGGQGSDYGYTF.

V is TRBV11-3 and J is TRBJ2-5; a possible D gene is TRBD2 (7 bases). Trimming pared 1 base from V and 0 bases from J, leaving 12 bases between. This CDR3 region has 16 residues. In germline, CDR1 is SGHNT, CDR2 YENEEA. Written as DNA, the CDR3 is TGTGCCAGCAGCTTAGGGACGCGGGGGCACCAAGAGACCCAGTACTTC. This codes for CASSLGTRGHQETQYF.